This T cell receptor (beta chain) emerged from a study of vaccination and CD4 T cells after COVID-19. Treatment here: 10-day PBMC culture with coronavirus spike peptide pools or control peptides (ViraFEST assay). With peptide pools, ViraFEST first expanded antigen-specific T cells and afterwards sequenced their TCRs. Sequenced with the Oncomine TCR Beta short-read assay was DNA taken from cultured CD4+ T cells. TCRdb used MiXCR to reprocess the PCR reads, holding one entry per CDR3 protein. Of some 20,000 distinct CDR3 sequences listed, 66% were seen once; the top ten hold roughly 4%. Concerning this clonotype itself: Its antigen is unidentified.

The CDR3 has 18 residues. The germline V and J ends were trimmed by 3 bases and 0 bases, with 19 bases remaining between them. Germline values: CDR1 SGHTS, CDR2 YDEGEE. This chain joins TRBV5-8 and TRBJ2-1; D assignment may be TRBD1 or TRBD2 (5 bases each). The sequence was obtained from a human donor who had recovered from COVID-19. Sequencing was done on a sample of CD4+ T cells from blood, cultured in vitro. CDR3 protein: CASSSPRGVPSSYNEQFF. In DNA, the CDR3 is TGTGCCAGCAGCTCCCCGAGAGGGGTCCCGAGCTCCTACAATGAGCAGTTCTTC. The entire variable domain, with the rest obtained from reference TRBV5-8 and TRBJ2-1, is as follows: EAGVTQSPTHLIKTRGQQATLRCSPISGHTSVYWYQQALGLGLQFLLWYDEGEERNRGNFPPRFSGRQFPNYSSELNVNALELEDSALYLCASSSPRGVPSSYNEQFFGPGTRLTVL.